The 10 T cell receptor beta chains listed next were all sequenced from one sample in a study of OX40 agonist ivuxolimab in advanced cancers. To prepare the library, the immunoSEQ multiplex PCR assay was applied. Entries here come from immuneACCESS through TCRdb and include only in-frame sequences with V and J called. Some clones fail to appear in such tables; in the studies checked, an unresolved V gene covers under half of the shortfall, and the cause of the remainder is unknown. The sample table records more than 50,000 clones; 80% to 90% of these occur just once. The biggest ten clones account for 4.5% to 5.5% of the sample. This sample comprised CD4+ or CD8+ T cells sorted from blood, obtained in a trial of the OX40 agonist ivuxolimab. These receptors came from an adult with an advanced solid tumor such as melanoma, head and neck, liver or kidney cancer.

This clone was observed once. The CDR3 DNA reads TGTGCCAGAAGCGACGGACTAGCGGCTCCCAATGAGCAGTTCTTC. Translated, it gives CARSDGLAAPNEQFF. The chain combines TRBV5-3 with TRBJ2-1; 10 nucleotides line up with TRBD2. TRBV5-3 is assigned to the ORF class and has an uncertain function. The V segment lost 4 bases and the J segment 6 bases; nucleotides outside the gene matches: 7. The CDR3 is made up of 15 amino acids.

The rearrangement uses TRBV7-8 and TRBJ2-5, with D possibly matching TRBD2 (5 bases). Germline V lookup: CDR1 SGHVS, CDR2 FQNEAQ. The V end was cut by 6 bases, the J end by 8 bases, with 19 bases between. CDR3 length: 14 residues. The CDR3 bases are TGTGCCAGCAGTCCCCGGTGGCGTACGGGAACCCAGTACTTC. It codes for CASSPRWRTGTQYF. The whole variable domain, remainder taken from reference TRBV7-8 and TRBJ2-5, is GAGVSQSPRYKVAKRGQDVALRCDPISGHVSLFWYQQALGQGPEFLTYFQNEAQLDKSGLPSDRFFAERPEGSVSTLKIQRTQQEDSAVYLCASSPRWRTGTQYFGPGTRLLVL.

J is TRBJ2-2 and V is TRBV4-2, with TRBD2 matching over 12 bases. The CDR3 sequence is 18 residues long. V shed 2 bases and J 5 bases; nucleotides not matched to a gene: 9. Germline lookup yields CDR1 LGHNA and CDR2 YNFKEQ. CDR3 region: CASSQKRVLAGGTGELFF. In nucleotides, the CDR3 is TGTGCCAGCAGCCAAAAGAGGGTCCTAGCGGGAGGGACCGGGGAGCTGTTTTTT.

The table lists this clone with a few counts. The rearrangement links TRBV4-1 to TRBJ2-7; no clear D. The length of the CDR3 is 14 residues. The germline CDR1 and CDR2 sequences are MGHRA and YSYEKL. The V end lost 0 bases, the J end lost 5 bases, and 11 bases lay between the germline ends. CDR3 bases: TGCGCCAGCAGCCAAGAACCTAGATCCCACGAGCAGTACTTC. The encoded protein is CASSQEPRSHEQYF.

The chain has TRBV7-2 and TRBJ2-7; D perhaps matches TRBD1 (5 bases). CDR3 length: 15 residues. Germline lookup yields CDR1 SGHTA and CDR2 FQGNSA. Trimming took off 4 bases at V and 2 bases at J, with 15 bases between the two ends. The DNA of the CDR3 is TGTGCCAGCAGCTCGGACACCCAGAGTGCCTACGAGCAGTACTTC. Its protein product is CASSSDTQSAYEQYF.

This chain uses TRBV2 with TRBJ2-3; D might be TRBD2 (7 bases). Trimming took off 7 bases at V and 2 bases at J, with 22 bases between the two ends. Germline loops: CDR1 SNHLY, CDR2 FYNNEI. The CDR3 is 17 amino acids. The DNA of the CDR3 is TGTGCCAGCACCACCGGGTGGGGGGGCTCGGTCACAGATACGCAGTATTTT. It yields the protein CASTTGWGGSVTDTQYF.

The chain employs TRBV7-9 and TRBJ1-3; 8 nucleotides align to TRBD1. CDR1 and CDR2 (germline): SEHNR, FQNEAQ (reference sequence). The CDR3 totals 13 residues. Trimming took 4 bases from V and 8 from J; bases not matched to a gene: 4. The CDR3, as DNA: TGTGCCAGCAGCTACACAGGGGGAGACACCATATATTTT. Amino acids: CASSYTGGDTIYF. Complete variable domain (other parts from reference TRBV7-9 and TRBJ1-3): DTGVSQNPRHKITKRGQNVTFRCDPISEHNRLYWYRQTLGQGPEFLTYFQNEAQLEKSRLLSDRFSAERPKGSFSTLEIQRTEQGDSAMYLCASSYTGGDTIYFGEGSWLTVV.

This clone was seen a few times. The chain has TRBV19 and TRBJ2-7; D gene unclear. This CDR3 region has 14 residues. V gave up 3 bases and J gave up 2 bases, with 11 bases separating them. Germline-derived CDR1 and CDR2 are LNHDA and SQIVND (reference sequence). CDR3 nucleotide sequence: TGTGCCAGTAGTATTTCTGCGAATGCCTACGAGCAGTACTTC. Protein product: CASSISANAYEQYF.

V and J are TRBV27 and TRBJ2-2, with D unresolved. Trimming removed 4 bases at V and 3 bases at J, with 3 bases between. The CDR3 covers 12 residues. CDR1 is MNHEY, CDR2 SMNVEV, per germline (reference sequence). The CDR3 region is CASSSYTGELFF. Written as DNA, the CDR3 is TGTGCCAGCAGTTCCTACACCGGGGAGCTGTTTTTT.

The chain carries TRBV19 and TRBJ1-2; D remains ambiguous. The CDR3 contains 15 residues. CDR1 and CDR2 (germline): LNHDA, SQIVND (reference sequence). The V end was cut by 5 bases, the J end by 6 bases, with 19 bases between. The CDR3 DNA sequence: TGTGCCAGTAGTTTTTGGGCAGGAGGTTCGGATGGCTACACCTTC. It encodes CASSFWAGGSDGYTF. The variable domain in full, with the rest retrieved from reference TRBV19 and TRBJ1-2, is DGGITQSPKYLFRKEGQNVTLSCEQNLNHDAMYWYRQDPGQGLRLIYYSQIVNDFQKGDIAEGYSVSREKKESFPLTVTSAQKNPTAFYLCASSFWAGGSDGYTFGSGTRLTVV.